The rows below give T cell receptor beta chains drawn from one sample of a study of blood T cell repertoires in COVID-19. Libraries were prepared by immunoSEQ multiplex PCR; TCRdb keeps only in-frame clonotypes and omits some of them. Altogether approximately 280,000 clones are present, around 90% being singletons, with the ten largest covering 2% to 2.5%. Sample: peripheral blood. These receptors were collected from a man aged 50 or older with acute or convalescent COVID-19. The CDR3 runs from the conserved cysteine through the conserved F or W. A D gene is named only where the DNA matches it firmly. Size is omitted from some rows. Given values are once, few, many or a class for expanded clones.

j_gene,abundance,d_gene,v_gene,CDR3aa,CDR3nt
TRBJ2-7,NA,NA,TRBV7-6,CASSLENGYEQYF,TGTGCCAGCAGCTTAGAAAACGGCTACGAGCAGTACTTC
TRBJ1-1,NA,NA,TRBV6-5,CASSSFQFMNTEAFF,TGTGCCAGCAGCTCTTTTCAGTTCATGAACACTGAAGCTTTCTTT
TRBJ2-1,NA,TRBD2,TRBV30,CAWSRGAYNEQFF,TGTGCCTGGAGTCGGGGGGCCTACAATGAGCAGTTCTTC
TRBJ2-5,NA,NA,TRBV3-1/TRBV3-2,CASSQRGYQETQYF,TGTGCCAGCAGCCAACGGGGGTACCAAGAGACCCAGTACTTC
TRBJ2-1,NA,TRBD1,TRBV2,CASALRTGRGEQFF,TGTGCCAGCGCATTAAGGACAGGGCGGGGTGAGCAGTTCTTC
TRBJ2-5,NA,TRBD2,TRBV6-2/TRBV6-3,CASSYSKGLAAETQYF,TGTGCCAGCAGTTACTCGAAGGGACTAGCGGCAGAGACCCAGTACTTC
TRBJ1-4,once,NA,TRBV24-1,CATSDSGGTNEKLFF,TGTGCCACCAGTGATTCCGGGGGTACTAATGAAAAACTGTTTTTT
TRBJ1-1,once,NA,TRBV10-1,CASKGQLNTEAFF,TGCGCCAGCAAAGGACAGCTGAACACTGAAGCTTTCTTT
TRBJ2-2,NA,TRBD1,TRBV24-1,CATSVGGQGTGELFF,TGTGCCACCAGTGTAGGGGGCCAGGGCACCGGGGAGCTGTTTTTT
TRBJ1-2,NA,NA,TRBV11-2,CASSHGDNYGYTF,TGTGCCAGCAGCCACGGGGATAATTATGGCTACACCTTC
TRBJ1-5,once,NA,TRBV6-1,CASSYVREYQPQHF,TGTGCCAGCAGTTATGTGAGGGAATATCAGCCCCAGCATTTT
TRBJ1-2,NA,TRBD1,TRBV5-4,CASSLKGTAYGYTF,TGTGCCAGCAGCTTGAAGGGGACAGCTTATGGCTACACCTTC
TRBJ2-2,NA,NA,TRBV7-3,CASSLESNTGELFF,TGTGCCAGCAGCTTAGAGTCGAACACCGGGGAGCTGTTTTTT
TRBJ1-4,NA,NA,TRBV19,CASSPGGGGNEKLFF,TGTGCCAGTAGTCCCGGGGGAGGGGGTAATGAAAAACTGTTTTTT
TRBJ2-2,NA,NA,TRBV11-1,CASSLVAGPTGELFF,TGTGCCAGCAGCTTAGTTGCAGGGCCCACCGGGGAGCTGTTTTTT
TRBJ2-5,once,TRBD2,TRBV20-1,CTGLAQETQYF,TGCACAGGACTAGCGCAAGAGACCCAGTACTTC
TRBJ1-1,NA,NA,TRBV10-3,CAISRQESRNTEAFF,TGTGCCATCAGTCGACAGGAATCACGAAACACTGAAGCTTTCTTT
TRBJ2-5,NA,TRBD1,TRBV12-3/TRBV12-4,CASSGTGQETQYF,TGTGCCAGCAGTGGGACAGGGCAGGAGACCCAGTACTTC
TRBJ1-6,NA,NA,TRBV30,CAGDLQENSPLHF,TGTGCCGGCGATTTACAGGAGAATTCACCCCTCCACTTT
TRBJ1-2,NA,NA,TRBV6-5,CASSYSGGRANYGYTF,TGTGCCAGCAGTTATTCGGGGGGAAGAGCTAACTATGGCTACACCTTC
TRBJ2-1,NA,TRBD2,TRBV3-1/TRBV3-2,CASSQDPRTSGGRDEQFF,TGTGCCAGCAGCCAAGATCCCCGGACTAGCGGGGGGAGGGATGAGCAGTTCTTC
TRBJ2-7,NA,NA,TRBV14,CASSQASGSEQYF,TGTGCCAGCAGCCAAGCGTCAGGGTCCGAGCAGTACTTC
TRBJ2-7,NA,NA,TRBV4-1,CASSQGSHAEQYF,TGCGCCAGCAGCCAAGGGAGTCACGCCGAGCAGTACTTC
TRBJ2-5,NA,TRBD2,TRBV10-1,CASSESLAGEETQYF,TGCGCCAGCAGCGAATCTCTAGCGGGGGAAGAGACCCAGTACTTC
TRBJ2-7,NA,TRBD1,TRBV5-1,CASSSGLTGSYEQYF,TGCGCCAGCAGCTCCGGCCTGACAGGGAGCTACGAGCAGTACTTC
TRBJ2-7,NA,TRBD1,TRBV11-2,CASSLRGRDSYYEQYF,TGTGCCAGCAGCTTAAGAGGCCGGGACAGCTACTACGAGCAGTACTTC
TRBJ2-7,NA,TRBD2,TRBV9,CASSVGGLVLSEQYF,TGTGCCAGCAGCGTAGGGGGACTAGTCCTAAGCGAGCAGTACTTC
TRBJ1-1,NA,NA,TRBV19,CASTPRGLLPGAFF,TGTGCCAGTACCCCCAGGGGCCTCCTCCCGGGAGCTTTCTTT
TRBJ2-4,NA,TRBD1,TRBV30,CAWSNGQGWNIQYF,TGTGCCTGGAGCAATGGACAGGGTTGGAACATTCAGTACTTC
TRBJ2-5,many,NA,TRBV30,CAWSVPRGNRETQYF,TGTGCCTGGAGTGTACCACGGGGGAACCGGGAGACCCAGTACTTC
TRBJ2-5,NA,NA,TRBV25-1,CASSVGIESGAETQYF,TGTGCCAGCAGTGTAGGGATCGAGTCAGGGGCCGAGACCCAGTACTTC
TRBJ1-5,NA,NA,TRBV12-3/TRBV12-4,CASSFGVQPQHF,TGTGCCAGCAGTTTCGGGGTTCAGCCCCAGCATTTT
TRBJ2-5,NA,NA,TRBV10-2,CASSDADWAETQYF,TGCGCCAGCAGTGACGCGGACTGGGCAGAGACCCAGTACTTC
TRBJ2-5,NA,TRBD1,TRBV2,CASQKGTGGRETQYF,TGTGCCAGCCAAAAGGGGACAGGGGGCCGGGAGACCCAGTACTTC
TRBJ2-1,once,NA,TRBV12-3/TRBV12-4,CASSFTSGGGFF,TGTGCCAGCAGTTTTACCTCGGGGGGCGGGTTCTTC
TRBJ1-4,once,TRBD1,TRBV5-8,CASSPGQYNEKLFF,TGTGCCAGCAGCCCGGGACAGTATAATGAAAAACTGTTTTTT
TRBJ1-4,NA,NA,TRBV7-9,CASRREVIEKLFF,TGTGCCAGCAGGAGGGAAGTAATCGAAAAACTGTTTTTT
TRBJ1-5,NA,NA,TRBV2,CASSDGISNQPQHF,TGTGCCAGCAGTGACGGTATAAGCAATCAGCCCCAGCATTTT
TRBJ1-4,NA,NA,TRBV6-1,CASSEPGLANEKLFF,TGTGCCAGCAGTGAGCCAGGGTTAGCTAATGAAAAACTGTTTTTT
TRBJ1-1,NA,TRBD1,TRBV4-1,CASRLYKGGQGTEAFF,TGCGCCAGCAGACTATATAAAGGGGGCCAAGGCACTGAAGCTTTCTTT
TRBJ1-4,once,TRBD1,TRBV27,CASSLGTANNEKLFF,TGTGCCAGCAGTTTAGGGACAGCTAATAATGAAAAACTGTTTTTT
TRBJ1-5,NA,NA,TRBV13,CASSLSRGAGNQPQHF,TGTGCCAGCAGCCTCTCGCGGGGGGCCGGCAATCAGCCCCAGCATTTT
TRBJ2-1,NA,TRBD2,TRBV7-6,CASSPLAGGDEQFF,TGTGCCAGCAGCCCCCTAGCGGGGGGGGATGAGCAGTTCTTC
TRBJ2-3,NA,NA,TRBV4-2,CASSQTGFTDTQYF,TGTGCCAGCAGCCAAACGGGGTTTACAGATACGCAGTATTTT
TRBJ1-3,NA,NA,TRBV11-2,CASSLIGVNSGNTIYF,TGTGCCAGCAGCTTAATCGGGGTTAACTCTGGAAACACCATATATTTT
TRBJ2-1,NA,TRBD2,TRBV4-1,CASSQDQGGGAYNEQFF,TGCGCCAGCAGCCAAGATCAGGGCGGGGGGGCATACAATGAGCAGTTCTTC
TRBJ1-5,NA,NA,TRBV5-1,CASSLGPENQPQHF,TGCGCCAGCAGCTTGGGTCCGGAGAATCAGCCCCAGCATTTT
TRBJ2-5,NA,NA,TRBV9,CASSGPWGHQETQYF,TGTGCCAGCAGCGGCCCGTGGGGGCACCAAGAGACCCAGTACTTC
TRBJ2-3,NA,TRBD2,TRBV2,CASSDGAGGSPDTQYF,TGTGCCAGCAGTGATGGGGCGGGGGGAAGCCCAGATACGCAGTATTTT
TRBJ2-7,NA,TRBD1,TRBV9,CASSVAEGTGRYEQYF,TGTGCCAGCAGCGTAGCGGAGGGGACAGGGCGATACGAGCAGTACTTC
TRBJ1-6,NA,NA,TRBV5-4,CASSLAGGRSYNSPLHF,TGTGCCAGCAGCTTGGCCGGGGGGCGCTCCTATAATTCACCCCTCCACTTT
TRBJ2-6,once,TRBD1,TRBV7-8,CASTTGRGHSGANVLTF,TGTGCCAGCACCACGGGCAGGGGGCACTCTGGGGCCAACGTCCTGACTTTC
TRBJ1-1,NA,TRBD1,TRBV6-5,CASSSWTGGNTEAFF,TGTGCCAGCAGTTCTTGGACAGGGGGGAACACTGAAGCTTTCTTT
TRBJ2-7,NA,TRBD1,TRBV5-4,CASSLGQGFSYEQYF,TGTGCCAGCAGCCTTGGACAGGGCTTCTCCTACGAGCAGTACTTC
TRBJ2-2,NA,TRBD1,TRBV7-9,CASSYRQGTGELFF,TGTGCCAGCAGCTACCGACAGGGCACCGGGGAGCTGTTTTTT
TRBJ1-2,once,NA,TRBV2,CASSAHLAGDYGYTF,TGTGCCAGCAGTGCCCATTTAGCCGGGGACTATGGCTACACCTTC
TRBJ1-5,NA,NA,TRBV5-4,CASSSTGSGQPQHF,TGTGCCAGCAGCTCAACAGGGTCGGGTCAGCCCCAGCATTTT
TRBJ1-6,NA,NA,TRBV6-5,CASSYREGYNSPLHF,TGTGCCAGCAGTTACAGGGAGGGCTACAATTCACCCCTCCACTTT
TRBJ2-7,NA,TRBD1,TRBV5-5,CASSRDREGEQYF,TGTGCCAGCAGCCGGGACAGGGAGGGCGAGCAGTACTTC
TRBJ2-7,few,NA,TRBV28,CASSLWDSYEQYF,TGTGCCAGCAGTTTATGGGACAGCTACGAGCAGTACTTC